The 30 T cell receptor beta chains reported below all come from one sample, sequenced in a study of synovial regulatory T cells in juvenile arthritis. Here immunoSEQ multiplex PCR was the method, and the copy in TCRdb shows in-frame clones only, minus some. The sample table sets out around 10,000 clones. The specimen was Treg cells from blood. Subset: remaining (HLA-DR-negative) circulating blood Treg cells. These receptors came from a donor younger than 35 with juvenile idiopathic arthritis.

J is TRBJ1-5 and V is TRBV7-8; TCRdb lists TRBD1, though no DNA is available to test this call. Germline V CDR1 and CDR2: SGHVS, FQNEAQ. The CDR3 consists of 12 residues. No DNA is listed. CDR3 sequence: CASSFTFQPQHF.

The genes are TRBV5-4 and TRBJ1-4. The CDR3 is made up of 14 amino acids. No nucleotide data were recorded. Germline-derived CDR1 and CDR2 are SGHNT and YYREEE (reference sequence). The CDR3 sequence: CASSYRVDNEKLFF.

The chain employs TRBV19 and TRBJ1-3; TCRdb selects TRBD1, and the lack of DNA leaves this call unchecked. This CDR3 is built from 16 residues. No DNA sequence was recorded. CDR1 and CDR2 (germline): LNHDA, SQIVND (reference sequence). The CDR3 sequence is CASSPRDRGAGNTIYF.

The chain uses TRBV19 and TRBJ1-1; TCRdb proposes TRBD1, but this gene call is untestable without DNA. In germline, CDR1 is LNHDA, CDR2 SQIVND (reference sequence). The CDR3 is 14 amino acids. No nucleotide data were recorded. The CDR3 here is CASSVGQGKTEAFF. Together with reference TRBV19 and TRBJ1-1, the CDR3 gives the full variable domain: DGGITQSPKYLFRKEGQNVTLSCEQNLNHDAMYWYRQDPGQGLRLIYYSQIVNDFQKGDIAEGYSVSREKKESFPLTVTSAQKNPTAFYLCASSVGQGKTEAFFGQGTRLTVV.

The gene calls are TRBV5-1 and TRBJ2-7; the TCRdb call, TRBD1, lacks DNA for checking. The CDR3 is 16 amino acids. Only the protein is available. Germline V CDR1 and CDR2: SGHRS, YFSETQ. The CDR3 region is CASSLGRDHPTYEQYF.

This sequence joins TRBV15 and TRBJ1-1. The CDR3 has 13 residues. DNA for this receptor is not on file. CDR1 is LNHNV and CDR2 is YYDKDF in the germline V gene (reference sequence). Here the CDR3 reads CATSRVVGTEAFF.

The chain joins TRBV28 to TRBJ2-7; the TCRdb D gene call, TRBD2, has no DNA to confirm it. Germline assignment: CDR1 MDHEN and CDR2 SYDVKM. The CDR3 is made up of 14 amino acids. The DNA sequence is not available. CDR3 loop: CASETEDGKYEQYF. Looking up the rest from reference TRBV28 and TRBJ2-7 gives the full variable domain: DVKVTQSSRYLVKRTGEKVFLECVQDMDHENMFWYRQDPGLGLRLIYFSYDVKMKEKGDIPEGYSVSREKKERFSLILESASTNQTSMYLCASETEDGKYEQYFGPGTRLTVT.

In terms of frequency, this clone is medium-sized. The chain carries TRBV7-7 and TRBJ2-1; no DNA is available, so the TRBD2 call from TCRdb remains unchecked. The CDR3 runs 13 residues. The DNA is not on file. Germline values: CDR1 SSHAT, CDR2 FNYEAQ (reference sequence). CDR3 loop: CASSLGLAGEQFF. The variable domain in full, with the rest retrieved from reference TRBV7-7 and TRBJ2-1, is GAGVSQSPRYKVTKRGQDVTLRCDPISSHATLYWYQQALGQGPEFLTYFNYEAQPDKSGLPSDRFSAERPEGSISTLTIQRTEQRDSAMYRCASSLGLAGEQFFGPGTRLTVL.

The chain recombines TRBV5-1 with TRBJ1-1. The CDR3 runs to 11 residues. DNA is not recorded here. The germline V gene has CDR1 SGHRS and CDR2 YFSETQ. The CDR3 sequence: CASRRSTEAFF.

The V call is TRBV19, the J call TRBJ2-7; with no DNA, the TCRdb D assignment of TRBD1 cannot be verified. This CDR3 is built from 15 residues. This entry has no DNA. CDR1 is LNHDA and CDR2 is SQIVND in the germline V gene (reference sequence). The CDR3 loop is CASSIAGGSSYEQYF.

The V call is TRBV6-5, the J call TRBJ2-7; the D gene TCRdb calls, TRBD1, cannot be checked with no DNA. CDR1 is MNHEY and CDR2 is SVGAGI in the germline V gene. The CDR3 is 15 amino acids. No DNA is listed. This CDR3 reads CASSAPGQGVDEQYF.

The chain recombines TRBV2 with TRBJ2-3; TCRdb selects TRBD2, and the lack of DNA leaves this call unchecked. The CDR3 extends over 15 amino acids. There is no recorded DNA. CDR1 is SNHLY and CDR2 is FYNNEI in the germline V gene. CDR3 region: CASSFPERFTDTQYF.

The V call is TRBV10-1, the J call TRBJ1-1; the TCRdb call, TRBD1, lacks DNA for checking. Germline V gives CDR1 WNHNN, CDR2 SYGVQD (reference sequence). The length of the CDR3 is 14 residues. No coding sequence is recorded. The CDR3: CASSEGQGNTEAFF.

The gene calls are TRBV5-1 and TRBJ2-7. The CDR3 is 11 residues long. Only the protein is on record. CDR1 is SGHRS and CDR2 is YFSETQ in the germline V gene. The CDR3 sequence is CASSSSYEQYF.

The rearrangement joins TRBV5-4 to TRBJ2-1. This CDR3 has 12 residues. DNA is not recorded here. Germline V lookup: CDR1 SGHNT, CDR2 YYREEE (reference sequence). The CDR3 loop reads CASSSRGAEQFF.

CDR3 residues: CASSPGLAGILAKNIQYF. The chain combines TRBV19 with TRBJ2-4; TCRdb calls TRBD2, which cannot be checked without DNA. Germline CDR1 LNHDA, CDR2 SQIVND (reference sequence). The CDR3 runs to 18 residues. There is no recorded DNA.

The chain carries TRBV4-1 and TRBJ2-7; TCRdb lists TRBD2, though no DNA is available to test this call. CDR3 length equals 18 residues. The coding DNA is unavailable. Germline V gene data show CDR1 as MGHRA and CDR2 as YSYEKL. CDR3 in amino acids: CASSQDGVAGVWSYEQYF.

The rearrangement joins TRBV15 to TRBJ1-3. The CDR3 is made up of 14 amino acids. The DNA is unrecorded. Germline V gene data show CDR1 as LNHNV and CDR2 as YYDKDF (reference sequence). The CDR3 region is CATSRARGGNTIYF.

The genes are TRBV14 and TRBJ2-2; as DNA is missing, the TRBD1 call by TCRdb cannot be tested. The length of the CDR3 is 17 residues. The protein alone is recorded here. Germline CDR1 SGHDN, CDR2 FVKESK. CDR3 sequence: CASSLPIQGLGTGELFF.

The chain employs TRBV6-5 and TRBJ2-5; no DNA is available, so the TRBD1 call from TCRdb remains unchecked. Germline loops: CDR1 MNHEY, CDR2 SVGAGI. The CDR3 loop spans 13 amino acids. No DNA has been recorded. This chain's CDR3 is CASSYQGQETQYF.

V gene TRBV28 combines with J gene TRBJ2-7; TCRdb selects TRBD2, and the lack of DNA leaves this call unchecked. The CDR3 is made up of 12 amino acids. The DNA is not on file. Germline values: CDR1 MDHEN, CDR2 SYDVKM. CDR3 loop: CASSTTAYEQYF.

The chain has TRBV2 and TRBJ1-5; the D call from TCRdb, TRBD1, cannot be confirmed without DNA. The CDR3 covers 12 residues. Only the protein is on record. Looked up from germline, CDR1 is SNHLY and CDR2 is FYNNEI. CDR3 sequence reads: CASSVRQGSQHF.

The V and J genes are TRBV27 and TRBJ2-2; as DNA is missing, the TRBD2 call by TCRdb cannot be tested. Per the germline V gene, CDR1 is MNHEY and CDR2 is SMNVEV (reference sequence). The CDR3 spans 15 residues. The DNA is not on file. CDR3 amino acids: CASGTIPSNTGELFF.

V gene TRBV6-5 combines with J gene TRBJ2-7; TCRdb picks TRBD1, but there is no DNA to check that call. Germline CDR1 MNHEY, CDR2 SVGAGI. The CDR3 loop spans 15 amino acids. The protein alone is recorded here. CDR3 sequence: CASSYSGTGPYEQYF.

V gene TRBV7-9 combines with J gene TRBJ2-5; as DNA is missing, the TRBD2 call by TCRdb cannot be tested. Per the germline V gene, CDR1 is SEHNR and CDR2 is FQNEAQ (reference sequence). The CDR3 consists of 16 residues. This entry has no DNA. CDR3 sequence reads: CASSSGLAGIQETQYF. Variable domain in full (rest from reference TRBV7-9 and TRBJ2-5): DTGVSQNPRHKITKRGQNVTFRCDPISEHNRLYWYRQTLGQGPEFLTYFQNEAQLEKSRLLSDRFSAERPKGSFSTLEIQRTEQGDSAMYLCASSSGLAGIQETQYFGPGTRLLVL.

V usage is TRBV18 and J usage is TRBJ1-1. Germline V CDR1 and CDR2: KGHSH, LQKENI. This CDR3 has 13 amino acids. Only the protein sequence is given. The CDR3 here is CASSPTENTEAFF.

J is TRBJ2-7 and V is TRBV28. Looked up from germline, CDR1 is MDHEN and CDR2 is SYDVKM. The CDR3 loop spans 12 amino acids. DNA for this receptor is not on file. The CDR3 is CASSSRAYEQYF.

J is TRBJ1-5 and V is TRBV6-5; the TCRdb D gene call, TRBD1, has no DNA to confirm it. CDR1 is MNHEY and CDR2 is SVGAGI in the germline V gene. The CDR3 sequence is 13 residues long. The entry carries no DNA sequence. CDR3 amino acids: CASSSDSYQPQHF.

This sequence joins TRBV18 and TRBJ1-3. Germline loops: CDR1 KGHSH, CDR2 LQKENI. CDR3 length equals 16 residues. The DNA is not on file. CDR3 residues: CASSPPEPRRGNTIYF.

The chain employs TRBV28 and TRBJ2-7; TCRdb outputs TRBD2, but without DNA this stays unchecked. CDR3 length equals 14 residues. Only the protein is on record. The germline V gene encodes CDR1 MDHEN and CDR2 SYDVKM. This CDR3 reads CASSALAGSYEQYF.